These T cell receptor beta chains were read from a single sample in a study of somatic mutations in cytotoxic T cells in rheumatoid arthritis. Only in-frame clones appear in the TCRdb table, and some are missing; sequencing was by immunoSEQ multiplex PCR. The sample records 13,000 to 15,000 clones, around 76% being singletons. Sequenced: CD8+ T cells sorted from blood. These receptors came from an adult with rheumatoid arthritis. Each CDR3 is given with its conserved first and last residue. A D gene is named only where the DNA matches it firmly. Where a row states a size, it is once, few, many or the class of an expanded clone; other rows omit it.

>TRBD1|TRBV4-1|-|TRBJ2-7
CASSQGQTGTVDYEQYF
TGCGCCAGCAGCCAAGGACAAACCGGGACAGTGGACTACGAGCAGTACTTC
>-|TRBV5-5|-|TRBJ2-5
CASSYTDRSNKETQYF
TGTGCCAGCAGTTACACGGACAGATCCAATAAAGAGACCCAGTACTTC
>-|TRBV7-9|-|TRBJ2-1
CASSLSMVRIVNEQFF
TGTGCCAGCAGCTTATCGATGGTTCGGATAGTTAATGAGCAGTTCTTC
>-|TRBV28|-|TRBJ1-1
CASSFGTYTEAFF
TGTGCCAGCAGTTTCGGAACTTACACTGAAGCTTTCTTT
>-|TRBV30|-|TRBJ1-1
CAWSVRGGNTEAFF
TGTGCCTGGAGTGTAAGGGGAGGGAACACTGAAGCTTTCTTT
>TRBD1|TRBV7-9|-|TRBJ1-2
CASSGQGFNYGYTF
TGTGCCAGCAGCGGACAGGGGTTTAACTATGGCTACACCTTC
>-|TRBV15|-|TRBJ1-2
CATSRERFLGASNYGYTF
TGTGCCACCAGCAGAGAGCGTTTTTTGGGGGCGTCTAACTATGGCTACACCTTC
>-|TRBV6-6|-|TRBJ2-1
CASSPRDKVEQFF
TGTGCCAGCAGTCCCCGGGACAAGGTTGAGCAGTTCTTC
>-|TRBV19|-|TRBJ1-3
CASSSTGRSGNTIYF
TGTGCCAGTAGTTCAACAGGACGCTCTGGAAACACCATATATTTT
>TRBD1|TRBV7-6|-|TRBJ1-3
CASSRSQDRGPRGNTIYF
TGTGCCAGCAGCCGGTCCCAGGACAGGGGGCCGAGGGGAAACACCATATATTTT
>-|TRBV2|-|TRBJ1-6
CATVGYNSPLHF
TGTGCCACCGTCGGTTATAATTCACCCCTCCACTTT
>TRBD1|TRBV2|-|TRBJ1-1
CASSVDRARTEAFF
TGTGCCAGCAGCGTAGACAGGGCCAGGACTGAAGCTTTCTTT
>TRBD1|TRBV11-2|-|TRBJ1-2
CASSSTGQGELYGYTF
TGTGCCAGCAGCTCAACCGGACAGGGTGAACTCTATGGCTACACCTTC
>-|TRBV7-9|-|TRBJ1-4
CASSGLGEKLFF
TGTGCCTCCAGCGGGTTGGGGGAAAAACTGTTTTTT
>-|TRBV28|-|TRBJ2-1
CASSFLGLAHYNEQFF
TGTGCCAGCAGTTTTCTAGGGCTAGCGCACTACAATGAGCAGTTCTTC
>TRBD2|TRBV30|-|TRBJ2-7
CAWRVSGRAIGEQYF
TGTGCCTGGAGAGTTAGCGGGAGGGCCATAGGCGAGCAGTACTTC
>TRBD2|TRBV9|-|TRBJ2-7
CASSVGRDGGLAATF
TGTGCCAGCAGCGTAGGGCGGGATGGGGGACTAGCGGCAACATTC
>-|TRBV2|-|TRBJ1-2
CASRDSPWGYTF
TGTGCCAGCAGGGACAGCCCGTGGGGCTACACCTTC
>TRBD1|TRBV6-5|-|TRBJ1-6
CASTLGQEYSPLHF
TGTGCCAGCACGCTAGGACAGGAATATTCACCCCTCCACTTT
>TRBD1|TRBV4-1|-|TRBJ1-1
CAGSGQMNTEAFF
TGCGCCGGCTCGGGACAGATGAACACTGAAGCTTTCTTT
>-|TRBV28|-|TRBJ1-5
CASRERGQFGNQPQHF
TGTGCCAGCAGGGAAAGGGGACAATTCGGCAATCAGCCCCAGCATTTT
>-|TRBV5-4|-|TRBJ2-3
CASSLAIQDTQYF
TGTGCCAGCAGCTTGGCGATTCAGGATACGCAGTATTTT
>TRBD2|TRBV28|-|TRBJ2-7
CASSLRAGVISYEQYF
TGTGCCAGCAGTTTAAGGGCGGGGGTAATCTCCTACGAGCAGTACTTC
>-|TRBV5-8|-|TRBJ1-1
CASSLGGDHTTEAFF
TGTGCCAGCAGCTTGGGAGGGGATCATACCACTGAAGCTTTCTTT
>-|TRBV27|-|TRBJ2-1
CASSLSASAYNEQFF
TGTGCCAGCAGTTTAAGTGCTTCGGCCTACAATGAGCAGTTCTTC
>-|TRBV7-2|few|TRBJ1-1
CASSYKTATTEAFF
TGTGCCAGCAGCTACAAGACAGCCACCACTGAAGCTTTCTTT
>-|TRBV27|once|TRBJ2-1
CASSLGGTYNEQFF
TGTGCCAGCAGTTTGGGGGGTACCTACAATGAGCAGTTCTTC
>-|TRBV7-2|-|TRBJ1-2
CASSSEGGANYGYTF
TGTGCCAGCAGCTCCGAGGGGGGGGCGAACTATGGCTACACCTTC
>-|TRBV5-8|-|TRBJ2-1
CASSFGRVMRNEQFF
TGTGCCAGCAGCTTCGGGCGGGTTATGCGCAATGAGCAGTTCTTC
>-|TRBV5-6|-|TRBJ1-1
CASSLAAGGGDSEAFF
TGTGCCAGCAGCTTGGCCGCAGGAGGTGGGGATTCGGAAGCTTTCTTT
>-|TRBV27|few|TRBJ2-1
CASSAGAGLGEQFF
TGTGCCAGCAGCGCGGGGGCTGGGTTGGGTGAGCAGTTCTTC
>TRBD2|TRBV11-2|-|TRBJ2-3
CASSLEGLAGSTDTQYF
TGTGCCAGCAGCTTAGAAGGACTAGCGGGGAGCACAGATACGCAGTATTTT
>TRBD2|TRBV18|-|TRBJ2-7
CASSQVGTSVYEQYF
TGTGCCAGCTCTCAAGTCGGGACTAGCGTCTACGAGCAGTACTTC
>-|TRBV9|-|TRBJ2-2
CASSIQGTNTGELFF
TGTGCCAGCAGCATCCAGGGTACAAACACCGGGGAGCTGTTTTTT
>TRBD1|TRBV28|-|TRBJ2-1
CASSPTVGQGGHNEQFF
TGTGCCAGCAGTCCTACTGTGGGACAGGGAGGTCACAATGAGCAGTTCTTC
>TRBD1|TRBV6-5|-|TRBJ1-5
CASSAGTGSNQPQHF
TGTGCCAGCAGTGCGGGGACAGGCAGCAATCAGCCCCAGCATTTT
>-|TRBV11-2|-|TRBJ1-1
CASSFAEAFF
TGTGCCAGCAGCTTCGCCGAAGCTTTCTTT
>TRBD1|TRBV2|-|TRBJ1-2
CASSGPGTGPAVRDGYTF
TGTGCCAGCAGCGGTCCCGGGACAGGGCCGGCTGTTCGGGATGGCTACACCTTC
>-|TRBV20-1|-|TRBJ2-1
CSARYGHEQFF
TGCAGTGCTAGGTACGGCCATGAGCAGTTCTTC
>-|TRBV5-5|-|TRBJ1-2
CASGNGAGNNYGYTF
TGTGCCAGCGGAAACGGGGCAGGCAATAACTATGGCTACACCTTC
>-|TRBV9|-|TRBJ1-4
CASSVPPNEKLFF
TGTGCCAGCAGCGTACCACCCAATGAAAAACTGTTTTTT
>TRBD1|TRBV11-2|-|TRBJ2-7
CASSYGTGGFYEQYF
TGTGCCAGCAGCTACGGGACAGGGGGCTTCTACGAGCAGTACTTC
>TRBD1|TRBV19|-|TRBJ1-5
CASIGQGVQPQHF
TGTGCCAGTATCGGACAGGGGGTTCAGCCCCAGCATTTT
>TRBD1|TRBV5-1|-|TRBJ2-7
CASSLVDREFEQYF
TGCGCCAGCAGCTTGGTGGACAGGGAGTTCGAGCAGTACTTC
>TRBD2|TRBV9|-|TRBJ2-2
CASSVEAGGTGELFF
TGTGCCAGCAGCGTAGAAGCGGGGGGGACCGGGGAGCTGTTTTTT
>TRBD1|TRBV6-6|-|TRBJ1-1
CASRTGDTEAFF
TGTGCCAGCAGGACAGGGGACACTGAAGCTTTCTTT